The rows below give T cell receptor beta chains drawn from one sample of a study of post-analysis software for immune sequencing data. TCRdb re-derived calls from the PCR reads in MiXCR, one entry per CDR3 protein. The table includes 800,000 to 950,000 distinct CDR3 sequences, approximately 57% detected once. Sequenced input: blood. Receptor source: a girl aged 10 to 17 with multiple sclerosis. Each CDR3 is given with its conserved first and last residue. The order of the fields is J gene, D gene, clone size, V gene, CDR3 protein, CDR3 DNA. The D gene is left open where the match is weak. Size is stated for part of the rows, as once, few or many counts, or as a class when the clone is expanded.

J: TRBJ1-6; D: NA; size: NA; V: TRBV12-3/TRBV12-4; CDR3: CASSFQAPNSPLHF; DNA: TGTGCCAGCAGTTTCCAGGCTCCCAATTCACCCCTCCACTTT
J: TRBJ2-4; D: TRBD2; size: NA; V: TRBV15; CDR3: CATSPSGTSGGTTNIQYF; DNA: TGTGCCACCAGCCCTTCCGGGACTAGCGGGGGGACCACAAACATTCAGTACTTC
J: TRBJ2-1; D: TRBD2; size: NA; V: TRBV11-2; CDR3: CASSSAGTNNEQFF; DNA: TGTGCCAGCAGCTCAGCCGGGACTAACAATGAGCAGTTCTTC
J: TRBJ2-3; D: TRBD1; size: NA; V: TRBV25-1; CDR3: CASSGDRTTDTQYF; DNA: TGTGCCAGCAGTGGGGACAGGACCACAGATACGCAGTATTTT
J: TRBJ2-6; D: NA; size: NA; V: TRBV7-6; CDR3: CASSLGGRAGTGANVLTF; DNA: TGTGCCAGCAGCTTAGGGGGCAGGGCAGGAACTGGGGCCAACGTCCTGACTTTC
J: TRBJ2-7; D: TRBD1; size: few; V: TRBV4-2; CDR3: CASSQEWGQGNEQYF; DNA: TGTGCCAGCAGCCAAGAGTGGGGACAGGGAAACGAGCAGTACTTC
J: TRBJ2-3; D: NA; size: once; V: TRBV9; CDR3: CASSVGESATQYF; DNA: TGTGCCAGCAGCGTAGGGGAGAGTGCTACGCAGTATTTT
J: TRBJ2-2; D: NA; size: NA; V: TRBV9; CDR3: CASSSGLNTGELFF; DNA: TGTGCCAGCAGCTCGGGACTGAACACCGGGGAGCTGTTTTTT
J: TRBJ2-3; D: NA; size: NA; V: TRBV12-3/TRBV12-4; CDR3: CASHVTPRTSSTDTQYF; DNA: TGTGCCAGCCATGTAACGCCTCGGACTTCTAGCACAGATACGCAGTATTTT
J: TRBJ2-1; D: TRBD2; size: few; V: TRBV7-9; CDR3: CASSLAGGLAEYNEQFF; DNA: TGTGCCAGCAGCTTAGCGGGAGGACTAGCGGAGTACAATGAGCAGTTCTTC
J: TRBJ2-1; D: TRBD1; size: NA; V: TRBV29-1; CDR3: CSVRTGANEQFF; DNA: TGCAGCGTCCGGACAGGCGCCAATGAGCAGTTCTTC
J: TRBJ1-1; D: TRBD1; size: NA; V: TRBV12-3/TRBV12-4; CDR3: CASTQGQANTEAFF; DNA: TGTGCCAGCACCCAAGGACAGGCGAACACTGAAGCTTTCTTT
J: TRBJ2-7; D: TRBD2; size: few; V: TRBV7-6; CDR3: CASSLKRDPLFYEQYF; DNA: TGTGCCAGCAGCTTAAAGCGGGATCCCCTCTTCTACGAGCAGTACTTC
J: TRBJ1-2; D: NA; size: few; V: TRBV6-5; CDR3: CASSYRGKDGYTF; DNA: TGTGCCAGCAGTTACAGGGGGAAGGATGGCTACACCTTC
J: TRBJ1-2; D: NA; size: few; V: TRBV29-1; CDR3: CSVEGDAHGYTF; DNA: TGCAGCGTTGAAGGGGACGCCCATGGCTACACCTTC
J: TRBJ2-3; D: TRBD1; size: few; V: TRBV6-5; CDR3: CASSPTGADTQYF; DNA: TGTGCCAGCAGTCCGACAGGGGCAGATACGCAGTATTTT
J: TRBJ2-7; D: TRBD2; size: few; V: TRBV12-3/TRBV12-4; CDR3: CASSPPGGGGLYEQYF; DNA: TGTGCCAGCAGTCCTCCCGGGGGGGGCGGTCTTTACGAGCAGTACTTC
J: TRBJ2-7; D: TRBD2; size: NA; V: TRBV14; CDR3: CASSQLPLAASYEQYF; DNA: TGTGCCAGCAGCCAGCTACCTCTAGCGGCATCCTACGAGCAGTACTTC
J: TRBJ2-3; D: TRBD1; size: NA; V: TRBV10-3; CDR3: CAISVSFGQVRDTQYF; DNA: TGTGCCATCAGTGTGTCGTTCGGACAGGTACGGGATACGCAGTATTTT
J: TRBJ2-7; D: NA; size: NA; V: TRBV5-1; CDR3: CASSARRWGAAYEQYF; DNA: TGCGCCAGCAGCGCCAGAAGATGGGGGGCAGCCTACGAGCAGTACTTC
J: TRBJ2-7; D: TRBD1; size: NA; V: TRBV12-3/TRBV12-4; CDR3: CASSFGRGLYEQYF; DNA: TGTGCCAGCAGCTTCGGCAGGGGGCTGTACGAGCAGTACTTC
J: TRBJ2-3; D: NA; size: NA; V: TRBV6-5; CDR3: CASSFSAGTDTQYF; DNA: TGTGCCAGCAGTTTTTCGGCGGGCACAGATACGCAGTATTTT
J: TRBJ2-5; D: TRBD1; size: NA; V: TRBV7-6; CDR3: CASSSPGQGADMKTQYF; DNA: TGTGCCAGCAGCTCCCCAGGACAGGGGGCTGATATGAAGACCCAGTACTTC
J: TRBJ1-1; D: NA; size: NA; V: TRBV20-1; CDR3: CSARAASATASAFF; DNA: TGCAGTGCTAGAGCTGCGTCTGCAACCGCTTCAGCTTTCTTT
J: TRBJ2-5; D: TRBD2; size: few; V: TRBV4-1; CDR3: CASSQAPSGRETQYF; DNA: TGCGCCAGCAGCCAAGCGCCTAGCGGGAGAGAGACCCAGTACTTC
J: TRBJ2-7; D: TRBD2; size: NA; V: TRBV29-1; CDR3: CSVEGLAGGIVSEQYF; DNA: TGCAGCGTTGAGGGGCTAGCGGGGGGCATCGTCTCCGAGCAGTACTTC
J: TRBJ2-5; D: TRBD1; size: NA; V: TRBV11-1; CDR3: CASSYRQGSMSETQYF; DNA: TGTGCCAGCAGCTACAGACAGGGCTCGATGAGTGAGACCCAGTACTTC
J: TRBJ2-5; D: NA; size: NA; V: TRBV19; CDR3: CASSPRVADPSETQYF; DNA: TGTGCCAGTAGTCCCCGGGTAGCGGACCCCAGCGAGACCCAGTACTTC
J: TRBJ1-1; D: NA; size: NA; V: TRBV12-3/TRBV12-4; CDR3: CASSPSRVPEAFF; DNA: TGTGCCAGCAGTCCCAGCAGGGTCCCTGAAGCTTTCTTT
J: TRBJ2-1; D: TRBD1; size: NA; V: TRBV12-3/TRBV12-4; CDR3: CASSASGQGHEQFF; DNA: TGTGCCAGCAGTGCCTCGGGACAGGGCCATGAGCAGTTCTTC
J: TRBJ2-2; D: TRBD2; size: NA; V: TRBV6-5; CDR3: CASSYLGGGGELFF; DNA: TGTGCCAGCAGTTACTTGGGGGGGGGCGGGGAGCTGTTTTTT
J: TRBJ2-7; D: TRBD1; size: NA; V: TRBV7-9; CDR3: CASSDDRGWDEQYF; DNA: TGTGCCAGCAGCGATGACAGGGGGTGGGACGAGCAGTACTTC
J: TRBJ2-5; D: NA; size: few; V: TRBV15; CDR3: CATSRPTRLVQETQYF; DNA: TGTGCCACCAGCAGACCAACCCGACTGGTACAAGAGACCCAGTACTTC
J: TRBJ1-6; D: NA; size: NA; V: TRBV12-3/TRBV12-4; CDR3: CASTTSWVNSPLHF; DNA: TGTGCCAGCACCACATCATGGGTTAATTCACCCCTCCACTTT
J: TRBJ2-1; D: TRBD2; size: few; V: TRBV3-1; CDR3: CASSQDSGRANEQFF; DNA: TGTGCCAGCAGCCAAGATAGCGGGAGGGCCAATGAGCAGTTCTTC
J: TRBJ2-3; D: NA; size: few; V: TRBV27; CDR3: CASSFRDSRGTDTQYF; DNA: TGTGCCAGCAGCTTTAGGGACTCACGAGGCACAGATACGCAGTATTTT
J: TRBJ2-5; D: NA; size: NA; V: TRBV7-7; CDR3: CASSTAGSRGTQYF; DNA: TGTGCTAGCAGCACCGCGGGGTCGAGAGGGACCCAGTACTTC
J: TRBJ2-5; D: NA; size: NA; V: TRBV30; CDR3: CAWSVSTNPGETQYF; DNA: TGTGCCTGGAGTGTAAGCACTAACCCGGGGGAGACCCAGTACTTC
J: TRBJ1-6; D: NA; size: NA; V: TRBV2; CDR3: CASKFDSYNSPLHF; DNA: TGTGCCAGCAAGTTTGACAGCTATAATTCACCCCTCCACTTT
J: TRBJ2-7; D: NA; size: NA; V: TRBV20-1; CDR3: CSAHKRDGEQYF; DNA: TGCAGTGCTCATAAGAGGGACGGCGAGCAGTACTTC
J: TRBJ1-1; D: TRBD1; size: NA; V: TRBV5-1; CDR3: CASSPDRRNEAFF; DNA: TGCGCCAGCAGCCCGGACAGGCGGAATGAAGCTTTCTTT
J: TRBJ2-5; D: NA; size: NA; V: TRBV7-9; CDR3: CASSKTDYQETQYF; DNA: TGTGCCAGCAGTAAGACGGACTACCAAGAGACCCAGTACTTC
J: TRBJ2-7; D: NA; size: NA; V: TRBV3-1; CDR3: CASSLDPRRSFSYEQYF; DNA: TGTGCCAGCAGCCTCGATCCAAGGAGGTCCTTCTCCTACGAGCAGTACTTC
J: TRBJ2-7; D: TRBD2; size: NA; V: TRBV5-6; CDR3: CASSLWSGAYEQYF; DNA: TGTGCCAGCAGCTTGTGGAGCGGGGCCTACGAGCAGTACTTC
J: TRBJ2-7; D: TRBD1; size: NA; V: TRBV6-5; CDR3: CASSYSRDSSYEQYF; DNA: TGTGCCAGCAGTTACTCCCGGGACAGCTCCTACGAGCAGTACTTC
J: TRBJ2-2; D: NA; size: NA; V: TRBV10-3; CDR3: CAVSDPGRTGELFF; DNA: TGTGCCGTCAGTGATCCGGGGAGGACCGGGGAGCTGTTTTTT